This T cell receptor (beta chain) was observed in a study of blood T cell repertoires in COVID-19. About the research overall: Sources were T cells, B-cell-depleted T cells, or PBMCs; the material itself was cDNA or gDNA.

The table came from immunoSEQ multiplex PCR; TCRdb's copy has only in-frame clones and leaves some out. Of approximately 85,000 clones in the sample, 86% are singletons; the top ten hold roughly 20%. This CDR3 region has 13 residues. Germline V gene sequence: CDR1 LGHDT, CDR2 YNNKEL (reference sequence). The ends were cut back, 4 bases at V and 5 bases at J, with 11 bases in the middle. This clone has more than one count but fewer than ten. Sequenced material: peripheral blood. This TCR derives from a woman of 80 years or more in a cohort sampled during active or convalescent COVID-19. This rearrangement joins TRBV3-1 (or the pseudogene TRBV3-2) to TRBJ1-1; D remains ambiguous. CDR3 protein: CASSRFRETEAFF. The CDR3 DNA follows: TGTGCCAGCAGCCGGTTCCGGGAAACTGAAGCTTTCTTT.